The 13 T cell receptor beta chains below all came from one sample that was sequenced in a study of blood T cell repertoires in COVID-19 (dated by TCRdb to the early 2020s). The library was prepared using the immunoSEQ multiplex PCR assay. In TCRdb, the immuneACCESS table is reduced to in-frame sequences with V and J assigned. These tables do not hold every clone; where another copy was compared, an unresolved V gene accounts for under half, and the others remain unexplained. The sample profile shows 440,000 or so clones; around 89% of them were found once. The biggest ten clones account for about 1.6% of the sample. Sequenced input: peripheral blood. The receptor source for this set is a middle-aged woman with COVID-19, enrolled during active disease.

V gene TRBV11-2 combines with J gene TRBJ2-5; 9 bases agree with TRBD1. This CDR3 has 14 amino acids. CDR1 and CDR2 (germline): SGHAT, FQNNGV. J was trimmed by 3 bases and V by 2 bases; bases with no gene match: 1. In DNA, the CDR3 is TGTGCCAGCAGCTTATGGACAGGGGAAGAGACCCAGTACTTC. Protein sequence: CASSLWTGEETQYF. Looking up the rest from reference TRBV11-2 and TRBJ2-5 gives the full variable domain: EAGVAQSPRYKIIEKRQSVAFWCNPISGHATLYWYQQILGQGPKLLIQFQNNGVVDDSQLPKDRFSAERLKGVDSTLKIQPAKLEDSAVYLCASSLWTGEETQYFGPGTRLLVL.

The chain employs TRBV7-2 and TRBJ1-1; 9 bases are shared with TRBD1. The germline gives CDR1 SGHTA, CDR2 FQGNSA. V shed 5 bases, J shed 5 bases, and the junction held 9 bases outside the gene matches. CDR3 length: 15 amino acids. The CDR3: CASSPRGTGTTEAFF. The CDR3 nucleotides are TGTGCCAGCAGCCCCAGGGGGACAGGGACAACTGAAGCTTTCTTT.

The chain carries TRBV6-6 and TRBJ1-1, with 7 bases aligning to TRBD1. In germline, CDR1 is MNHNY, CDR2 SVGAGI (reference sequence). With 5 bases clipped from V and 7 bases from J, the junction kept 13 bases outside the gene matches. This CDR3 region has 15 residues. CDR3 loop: CASSPRLGGEGEAFF. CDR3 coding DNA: TGTGCCAGCAGTCCAAGACTAGGGGGCGAGGGTGAAGCTTTCTTT.

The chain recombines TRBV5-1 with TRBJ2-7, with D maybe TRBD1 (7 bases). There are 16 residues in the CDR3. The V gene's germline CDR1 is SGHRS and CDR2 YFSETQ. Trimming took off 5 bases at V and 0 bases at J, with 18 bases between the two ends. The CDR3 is CASREGQGDSSYEQYF. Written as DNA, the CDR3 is TGCGCCAGCAGGGAGGGGCAGGGGGATAGCTCCTACGAGCAGTACTTC.

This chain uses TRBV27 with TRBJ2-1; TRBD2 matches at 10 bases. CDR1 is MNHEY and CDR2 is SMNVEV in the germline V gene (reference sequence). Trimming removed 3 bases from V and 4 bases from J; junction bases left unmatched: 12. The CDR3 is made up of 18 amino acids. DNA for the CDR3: TGTGCCAGCAGTTTCCAAAGCGGGAGGGCCTATAGGTACAATGAGCAGTTCTTC. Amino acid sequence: CASSFQSGRAYRYNEQFF.

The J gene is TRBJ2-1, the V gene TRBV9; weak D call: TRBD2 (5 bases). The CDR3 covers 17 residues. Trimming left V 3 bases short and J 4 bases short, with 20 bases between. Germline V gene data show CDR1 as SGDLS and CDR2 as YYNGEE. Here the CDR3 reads CASSGTSPVSTYNEQFF. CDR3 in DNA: TGTGCCAGCAGCGGGACTTCGCCCGTTTCGACTTACAATGAGCAGTTCTTC.

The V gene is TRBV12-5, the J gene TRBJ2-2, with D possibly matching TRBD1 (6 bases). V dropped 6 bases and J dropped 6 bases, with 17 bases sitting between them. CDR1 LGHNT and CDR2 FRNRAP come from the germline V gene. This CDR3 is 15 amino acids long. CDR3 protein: CASGIRTARPGELFF. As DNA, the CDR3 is TGTGCTAGTGGGATTCGGACAGCGAGACCCGGGGAGCTGTTTTTT.

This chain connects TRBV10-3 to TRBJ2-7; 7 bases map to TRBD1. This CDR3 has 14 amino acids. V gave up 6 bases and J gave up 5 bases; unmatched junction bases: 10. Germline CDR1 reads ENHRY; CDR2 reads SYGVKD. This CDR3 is CAISPRRGQDEQYF. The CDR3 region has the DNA TGTGCCATCAGCCCCCGAAGGGGGCAGGACGAGCAGTACTTC.

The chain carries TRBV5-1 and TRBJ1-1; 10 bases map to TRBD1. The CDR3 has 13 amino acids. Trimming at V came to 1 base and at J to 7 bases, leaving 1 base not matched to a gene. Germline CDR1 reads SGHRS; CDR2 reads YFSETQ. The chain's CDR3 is CASSLRTGGEAFF. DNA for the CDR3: TGCGCCAGCAGCTTGAGGACAGGGGGTGAAGCTTTCTTT.

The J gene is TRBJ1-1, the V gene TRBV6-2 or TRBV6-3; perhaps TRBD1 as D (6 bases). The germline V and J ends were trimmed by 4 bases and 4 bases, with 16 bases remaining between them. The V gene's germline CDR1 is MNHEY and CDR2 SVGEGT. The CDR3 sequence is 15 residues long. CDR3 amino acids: CASSSNGGARTEAFF. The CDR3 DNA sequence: TGTGCCAGCAGTTCCAATGGGGGGGCGCGCACTGAAGCTTTCTTT.

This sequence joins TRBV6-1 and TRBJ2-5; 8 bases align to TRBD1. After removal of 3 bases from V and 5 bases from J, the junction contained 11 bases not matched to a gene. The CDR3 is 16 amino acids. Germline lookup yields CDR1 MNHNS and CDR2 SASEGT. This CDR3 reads CASSEGNRGNLETQYF. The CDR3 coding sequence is TGTGCCAGCAGTGAGGGGAACAGGGGGAATTTGGAGACCCAGTACTTC.

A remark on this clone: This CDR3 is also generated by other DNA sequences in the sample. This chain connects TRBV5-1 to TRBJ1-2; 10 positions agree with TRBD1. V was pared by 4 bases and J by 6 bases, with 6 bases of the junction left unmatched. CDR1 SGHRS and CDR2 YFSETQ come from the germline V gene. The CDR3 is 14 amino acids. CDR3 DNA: TGCGCCAGCAGCCTAGGACAGGGGGTCGATGGCTACACCTTC. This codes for CASSLGQGVDGYTF. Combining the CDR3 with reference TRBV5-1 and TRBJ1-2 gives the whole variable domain KAGVTQTPRYLIKTRGQQVTLSCSPISGHRSVSWYQQTPGQGLQFLFEYFSETQRNKGNFPGRFSGRQFSNSRSEMNVSTLELGDSALYLCASSLGQGVDGYTFGSGTRLTVV.

The CDR3 DNA reads TGTGCCAGCACCCCGCGGGGGGATGGGTCGTACAATGAGCAGTTCTTC. As protein: CASTPRGDGSYNEQFF. The chain links TRBV7-2 to TRBJ2-1, with 8 bases matching TRBD2. The V segment lost 7 bases and the J segment 4 bases; nucleotides outside the gene matches: 12. There are 16 residues in the CDR3. The germline CDR1 and CDR2 sequences are SGHTA and FQGNSA.